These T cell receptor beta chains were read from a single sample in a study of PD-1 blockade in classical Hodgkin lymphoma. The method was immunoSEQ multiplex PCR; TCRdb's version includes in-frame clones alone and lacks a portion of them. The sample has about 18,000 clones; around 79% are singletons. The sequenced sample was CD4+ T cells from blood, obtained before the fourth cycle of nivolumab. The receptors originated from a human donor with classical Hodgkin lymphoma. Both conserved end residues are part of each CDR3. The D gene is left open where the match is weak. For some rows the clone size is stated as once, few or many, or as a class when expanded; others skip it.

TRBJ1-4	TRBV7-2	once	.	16	TGTGCCAGCAGCCTGGGAGGCGGGGGGCTTGGAGAAAAACTGTTTTTT	CASSLGGGGLGEKLFF
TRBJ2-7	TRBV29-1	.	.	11	TGCAGCGCCGGACAGCTGTACGAGCAGTACTTC	CSAGQLYEQYF
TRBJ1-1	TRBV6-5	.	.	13	TGTGCCAGTAGAAACGGGAGGGACACTGAAGCTTTCTTT	CASRNGRDTEAFF
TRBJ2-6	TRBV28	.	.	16	TGTGCCAGCAGTGGAGGTCAGGGTTCCGGGGCCAACGTCCTGACTTTC	CASSGGQGSGANVLTF
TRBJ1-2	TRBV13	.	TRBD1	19	TGTGCCAGCAGCCCCCGACGGGACAGGGCGAGATACCCAACCTATGGCTACACCTTC	CASSPRRDRARYPTYGYTF
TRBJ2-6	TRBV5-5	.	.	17	TGTGCCAGCAGCCCCAGCCCAACAGGGTCGGGGGCCAACGTCCTGACTTTC	CASSPSPTGSGANVLTF
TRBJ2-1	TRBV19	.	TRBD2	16	TGTGCCAGTACCTTCTCTAGCGGGGGGGCCAGCAATGAGCAGTTCTTC	CASTFSSGGASNEQFF
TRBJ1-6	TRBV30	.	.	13	TGTGCCTGGAGGGACGTATATAATTCACCCCTCCACTTT	CAWRDVYNSPLHF
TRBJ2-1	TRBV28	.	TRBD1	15	TGTGCCAGCAGAGTGACAGGGACCACCTACAATGAGCAGTTCTTC	CASRVTGTTYNEQFF
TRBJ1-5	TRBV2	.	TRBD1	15	TGTGCCAGCAGCCCCGGGACAGGGAGAAGTCAGCCCCAGCATTTT	CASSPGTGRSQPQHF
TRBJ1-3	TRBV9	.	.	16	TGTGCCAGCAGCGTATCCCCCCAGGGGCAAGGAAACACCATATATTTT	CASSVSPQGQGNTIYF
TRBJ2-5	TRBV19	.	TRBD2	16	TGTGCCAGTAGGTCTAGCGGCCTGGGGTTCCAAGAGACCCAGTACTTC	CASRSSGLGFQETQYF
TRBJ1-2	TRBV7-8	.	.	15	TGTGCCAGCAGCTTAAATCAGGGTTCTGTTATGGGATACACCTTC	CASSLNQGSVMGYTF
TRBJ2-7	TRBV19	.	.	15	TGTGCCAGTAGTATAACTACACACGACGCCTACGAGCAGTACTTC	CASSITTHDAYEQYF
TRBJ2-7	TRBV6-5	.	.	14	TGTGCCAGCAGTTACGGTGACAAGTTCTACGAGCAGTACTTC	CASSYGDKFYEQYF
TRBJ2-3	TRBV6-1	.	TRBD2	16	TGTGCCAGCAGTGTTACTAGCGGGGGTAGCACAGATACGCAGTATTTT	CASSVTSGGSTDTQYF
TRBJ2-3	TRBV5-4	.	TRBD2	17	TGTGCCAGCAGTCAAGATACTAGCGGGACTAGCACAGATACGCAGTATTTT	CASSQDTSGTSTDTQYF
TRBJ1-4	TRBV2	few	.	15	TGTGCCAGCAGTGAAGGGAATTCGATGAATGAAAAACTGTTTTTT	CASSEGNSMNEKLFF